The rows below give T cell receptor beta chains drawn from one sample of a study of spatial heterogeneity in lung cancer. TCRdb re-analysed the 5' RACE reads in MiXCR, keeping a single row per CDR3 protein. The table lists about 52,000 distinct CDR3 sequences, roughly 7.4% of them singletons. The sequencing used PBMCs, collected at follow-up. The source of these receptors is a female donor with early-stage non-small cell lung cancer. The CDR3 runs from the conserved cysteine through the conserved F or W. The order of the fields is J gene, V gene, CDR3 protein.

TRBJ1-5 | TRBV18 | CASSPTGGGGPQPQHF
TRBJ1-5 | TRBV7-9 | CASSLEDQPQHF
TRBJ1-6 | TRBV6-2/TRBV6-3 | CASRPRRGNSPLHF
TRBJ1-2 | TRBV7-2 | CASSYKLSGTGSYYYGYTF
TRBJ2-3 | TRBV18 | CASSPPETSWSDTQYF
TRBJ2-7 | TRBV28 | CASTTAPSYEQYF
TRBJ1-5 | TRBV28 | CASSLLAGGARQPQHF
TRBJ1-1 | TRBV20-1 | CSARDVLYTGNTEAFF
TRBJ2-7 | TRBV20-1 | CSASPGGTGGYEQYF
TRBJ2-2 | TRBV7-9 | CASRRTGSDTGELFF
TRBJ2-7 | TRBV9 | CASSSGTGYGYEQYF
TRBJ1-1 | TRBV7-2 | CASSPRDRGREAFF
TRBJ1-4 | TRBV10-3 | CAIRGGGEKLFF
TRBJ2-3 | TRBV7-8 | CASSQGLQLDTDTQYF
TRBJ1-1 | TRBV29-1 | CSVEVRLNTEAFF
TRBJ2-7 | TRBV3-1 | CASSLSGRVYEQYF
TRBJ1-2 | TRBV7-2 | CASNSGGAPVWSYGYTF
TRBJ2-5 | TRBV2 | CASSERGLDTQYF
TRBJ2-7 | TRBV7-2 | CASSLTRPGGYEQYF
TRBJ1-4 | TRBV7-2 | CASTTQGSNEKLFF
TRBJ2-3 | TRBV12-3/TRBV12-4 | CASIRGGSADTQYF
TRBJ1-1 | TRBV11-2 | CASTPRGVNTEAFF
TRBJ1-4 | TRBV7-2 | CASSWTNEKLFF
TRBJ2-3 | TRBV5-1 | CASSLAGQGSTDTQYF
TRBJ2-7 | TRBV20-1 | CSARGHRANYEQYF
TRBJ2-1 | TRBV7-9 | CASSLAGTNEQFF
TRBJ2-5 | TRBV3-1 | CASSQISGLSF
TRBJ2-3 | TRBV2 | CASRGPPGGDTQYF
TRBJ2-7 | TRBV9 | CASSVDLEGEQYF
TRBJ2-2 | TRBV23-1 | CASSQSGKSTGELFF
TRBJ2-2 | TRBV9 | CASSGNTGELFF
TRBJ1-1 | TRBV20-1 | CSPSGSSARTEAFF
TRBJ1-1 | TRBV19 | CTSSNRGRVNTEAFF
TRBJ2-1 | TRBV6-5 | CASAPGGARNEQFF
TRBJ1-6 | TRBV27 | CASRGLRGLSYNSPLHF
TRBJ1-1 | TRBV7-9 | CASSLDGRVRREAFF
TRBJ1-3 | TRBV5-1 | CASSFTGTANSGNTIYF
TRBJ2-7 | TRBV29-1 | CSVTGLRPYEQYF
TRBJ2-7 | TRBV5-1 | CASSLASGYEGWQYF
TRBJ1-4 | TRBV7-6 | CASSLVGRGTEKLFF
TRBJ2-3 | TRBV25-1 | CANAGTGTLSTDTQYF
TRBJ2-3 | TRBV24-1 | CATSPYTGAPDTQYF
TRBJ1-5 | TRBV19 | CASRNLGGSNQPQHF
TRBJ2-2 | TRBV6-2/TRBV6-3 | CASSMTWPSNTGELFF
TRBJ2-3 | TRBV20-1 | CSVWLAGAEFTDTQYF
TRBJ2-3 | TRBV19 | CASSRQGADTQYF
TRBJ1-3 | TRBV7-9 | CASSFLLSGNTIYF
TRBJ1-4 | TRBV20-1 | CSARDTYRGSEKLFF
TRBJ2-5 | TRBV5-1 | CASSPALIQETQYF
TRBJ2-6 | TRBV5-4 | CASSEWGKQGARSGANVLTF
TRBJ1-2 | TRBV7-2 | CASSLARQGPYGYTF
TRBJ1-1 | TRBV20-1 | CSARIQGTEAFF
TRBJ1-3 | TRBV18 | CASSPQAGPSSGNTIYF